Detailed here is one TCR beta chain. What it recognizes is unknown. The data originate from a study of cytomegalovirus exposure and HLA in healthy donors. Broader study findings: For most TCR sequences rarity was the rule, although some public TCRs occurred in many donors.

Germline V CDR1 and CDR2: SGHRS, YFSETQ. V was trimmed by 5 bases and J by 6 bases, leaving 11 bases between them. The CDR3 is 12 residues long. Repertoires were generated with immunoSEQ multiplex PCR, while TCRdb's copy carries only in-frame clones and drops some. The sample shows about 140,000 clones, around 80% of them seen only once. V is TRBV5-1 and J is TRBJ1-2; D is uncertain. This receptor was taken from a young man in good health and CMV-seropositive. The sequencing input was PBMCs. CDR3: CASRWAGDGYTF. The CDR3 DNA sequence: TGCGCCAGCAGGTGGGCAGGCGATGGCTACACCTTC. The variable domain in full, with the rest retrieved from reference TRBV5-1 and TRBJ1-2, is KAGVTQTPRYLIKTRGQQVTLSCSPISGHRSVSWYQQTPGQGLQFLFEYFSETQRNKGNFPGRFSGRQFSNSRSEMNVSTLELGDSALYLCASRWAGDGYTFGSGTRLTVV.